This T cell receptor beta chain comes out of a study of sequential checkpoint blockade in melanoma. Study-wide background: Patients were randomized 1:1 to nivolumab-then-ipilimumab or ipilimumab-then-nivolumab first-line.

As for treatment: randomized to nivolumab then ipilimumab (arm A) or the reverse (arm B). Live CD3+CD8+ CD19− CD56− cells were sorted from PBMCs. Sequencing was performed with immunoSEQ multiplex PCR; in TCRdb, only in-frame clones are kept and a portion is missing. Of 9,500 to 13,000 clones listed, 60% to 80% were seen once; the top ten hold roughly 30%. The CDR3 extends over 15 amino acids. Germline assignment: CDR1 MNHEY and CDR2 SMNVEV (reference sequence). The specimen was CD8+ T cells sorted from blood (inferred from file names), collected from a patient given nivolumab and ipilimumab in sequence. The chain has TRBV27 and TRBJ2-5; 9 bases agree with TRBD1. Gene TRBJ2-7 matches the end of the DNA better, so the J call may be wrong. The sequence was obtained from a human donor with melanoma. This CDR3 reads CASSTDRGSSYEQYF. CDR3 sequence (DNA): TGTGCCAGCAGTACTGACAGGGGGAGCTCCTACGAGCAGTACTTC.